These 13 T cell receptor beta chains were sequenced from one sample in a study of blood T cell repertoires in COVID-19. The data were produced by immunoSEQ multiplex PCR, yet TCRdb's version contains in-frame clones alone and is incomplete. This table holds about 240,000 clones, approximately 86% found once. Sequenced sample: peripheral blood. The receptors here all came from a man aged 55 to 70 who had recovered from COVID-19.

The chain uses TRBV10-3 and TRBJ2-1, with 9 nucleotides matching TRBD2. Germline CDR1 and CDR2: ENHRY and SYGVKD. V shed 8 bases, J shed 3 bases, and the junction held 8 bases outside the gene matches. This CDR3 region has 15 residues. The CDR3 DNA reads TGTGCCATCGAGAAAAGCGGGGGGAACTACAATGAGCAGTTCTTC. Its protein is CAIEKSGGNYNEQFF.

The chain links TRBV7-9 to TRBJ2-3; TRBD2 aligns across 11 bases. Unmatched junction bases numbered 8, after V lost 1 base and J lost 5 bases. Germline CDR1 and CDR2: SEHNR and FQNEAQ (reference sequence). This CDR3 comprises 17 residues. The CDR3 protein is CASSLVTSGGVGDTQYF. The CDR3, as DNA: TGTGCCAGCAGCTTAGTTACTAGCGGGGGAGTGGGAGATACGCAGTATTTT. The full variable domain, rest sourced from reference TRBV7-9 and TRBJ2-3, is DTGVSQNPRHKITKRGQNVTFRCDPISEHNRLYWYRQTLGQGPEFLTYFQNEAQLEKSRLLSDRFSAERPKGSFSTLEIQRTEQGDSAMYLCASSLVTSGGVGDTQYFGPGTRLTVL.

The genes are TRBV29-1 and TRBJ1-1; D uncertain. The CDR3 has 11 residues. CDR1 and CDR2 from the germline V gene are SQVTM and ANQGSEA. CDR3 in DNA: TGCACCCTTGGCGAGGGCACTGAAGCTTTCTTT. Its protein product is CTLGEGTEAFF.

This clone was observed a handful of times. The V and J genes are TRBV7-8 and TRBJ1-5; 7 nucleotides line up with TRBD1. Per germline, CDR1 SGHVS and CDR2 FQNEAQ. This CDR3 spans 16 amino acids. Losses at the gene ends were 2 bases for V and 0 bases for J; bases not matched to a gene: 4. The CDR3 region has the DNA TGTGCCAGCAGCTTACGGGGGACAGATAGCAATCAGCCCCAGCATTTT. Its translation: CASSLRGTDSNQPQHF.

This clone came up a few times. This chain joins TRBV6-5 and TRBJ2-2; TRBD1 matches at 10 bases. The CDR3 extends over 14 amino acids. The junction had 5 bases not matched to a gene; V was cut back by 11 bases and J by 2 bases. Germline CDR1 and CDR2: MNHEY and SVGAGI. The CDR3 DNA reads as TGTGCCGGCGACAGGGGGCGTAACACCGGGGAGCTGTTTTTT. Its translation is CAGDRGRNTGELFF.

The chain carries TRBV2 and TRBJ2-3; TRBD1 matches at 7 bases. This CDR3 region has 14 residues. V gave up 4 bases and J gave up 0 bases; unmatched junction bases: 1. The germline V gene has CDR1 SNHLY and CDR2 FYNNEI. CDR3: CASSGDSSTDTQYF. Written as DNA, the CDR3 is TGTGCCAGCAGTGGGGACAGTAGCACAGATACGCAGTATTTT.

This rearrangement joins TRBV5-1 to TRBJ2-1; 10 nucleotides agree with TRBD2. CDR1 and CDR2 from the germline V gene are SGHRS and YFSETQ. CDR3 length: 16 amino acids. Trimming took 4 bases from V and 9 from J; bases not matched to a gene: 13. Here the CDR3 DNA reads TGCGCCAGCAGCCCAAGCGGGGGGGCAGGGCCGGGTGAGCAGTTCTTC. This encodes CASSPSGGAGPGEQFF.

J is TRBJ2-5 and V is TRBV5-1; 9 bases are a match to TRBD2. The V gene end was trimmed by 4 bases and the J gene end by 4 bases; junction bases not matched to a gene: 2. From germline, CDR1 is SGHRS and CDR2 YFSETQ. This CDR3 comprises 13 residues. The CDR3 here is CASSAGGTETQYF. The DNA for the CDR3 is TGCGCCAGCAGCGCGGGGGGGACAGAGACCCAGTACTTC. The entire variable domain, with the rest obtained from reference TRBV5-1 and TRBJ2-5, is as follows: KAGVTQTPRYLIKTRGQQVTLSCSPISGHRSVSWYQQTPGQGLQFLFEYFSETQRNKGNFPGRFSGRQFSNSRSEMNVSTLELGDSALYLCASSAGGTETQYFGPGTRLLVL.

V gene TRBV27 combines with J gene TRBJ1-1; 9 nucleotides match TRBD1. Trimming at V came to 6 bases and at J to 10 bases, leaving 18 bases not matched to a gene. Germline-derived CDR1 and CDR2 are MNHEY and SMNVEV (reference sequence). The CDR3 is 16 amino acids. The CDR3 DNA sequence: TGTGCCAGCAGCACCTTTGGGACAGGGCTCAAAGTTAGAGCTTTCTTT. Residues: CASSTFGTGLKVRAFF.

The V call is TRBV24-1, the J call TRBJ1-5, with 7 bases fitting TRBD1. This CDR3 is 15 amino acids long. The J segment lost 2 bases and the V segment lost 7 bases, leaving 7 bases of the junction unmatched. Per the germline V gene, CDR1 is KGHDR and CDR2 is SFDVKD. The CDR3 DNA is TGTGCCACCAGAGCAGGGGGTGATCGCAATCAGCCCCAGCATTTT. It is translated as CATRAGGDRNQPQHF.

The V gene is TRBV6-1, the J gene TRBJ2-4; 8 nucleotides line up with TRBD1. J gave up 3 bases and V 3 bases, and 7 bases lay outside the gene matches. Germline CDR1 reads MNHNS; CDR2 reads SASEGT. The CDR3 is made up of 16 amino acids. The CDR3 is CASSDQGARGKNIQYF. The CDR3 bases are TGTGCCAGCAGTGATCAGGGGGCGCGGGGCAAAAACATTCAGTACTTC.

V gene TRBV5-1 combines with J gene TRBJ2-5; 11 bases agree with TRBD1. CDR3 length: 15 amino acids. J gave up 3 bases and V 4 bases, and 5 bases lay outside the gene matches. Germline CDR1 is SGHRS and CDR2 is YFSETQ. CDR3 protein: CASSPRDRGEETQYF. The CDR3 nucleotides read TGCGCCAGCAGCCCCCGGGACAGGGGGGAAGAGACCCAGTACTTC. Looking up the rest from reference TRBV5-1 and TRBJ2-5 gives the full variable domain: KAGVTQTPRYLIKTRGQQVTLSCSPISGHRSVSWYQQTPGQGLQFLFEYFSETQRNKGNFPGRFSGRQFSNSRSEMNVSTLELGDSALYLCASSPRDRGEETQYFGPGTRLLVL.

V is TRBV19 and J is TRBJ1-1; D perhaps matches TRBD1 (6 bases). V was clipped by 7 bases and J by 10 bases, with 13 bases between them. CDR1 is LNHDA, CDR2 SQIVND, per germline (reference sequence). The CDR3 runs to 11 residues. The CDR3 protein is CASIRGVAAFF. The CDR3 DNA reads as TGTGCCAGTATCAGGGGCGTTGCAGCTTTCTTT.